These 4 T cell receptor beta chains were sequenced from one sample in a study of pediatric ulcerative colitis. One to two pinch biopsies were taken from the rectum during colonoscopy. Profiled with immunoSEQ multiplex PCR; TCRdb holds only in-frame clones, not every one. The sample holds some 40,000 clones, roughly 71% seen once. The sequencing sample was made of gut tissue. All receptors derive from a boy aged 5-17 years with severe ulcerative colitis.

The chain employs TRBV4-1 and TRBJ2-3; perhaps TRBD1 as D (6 bases). The CDR3 covers 16 residues. Looked up from germline, CDR1 is MGHRA and CDR2 is YSYEKL. The germline V and J ends were trimmed by 2 bases and 2 bases, with 14 bases remaining between them. The CDR3 DNA reads as TGCGCCAGCAGCCAAAACCCCAACAGGGACACAGATACGCAGTATTTT. It translates to CASSQNPNRDTDTQYF.

The chain combines TRBV5-4 with TRBJ2-7, with TRBD2 as a possible D gene (7 bases). This CDR3 comprises 14 residues. V lost 1 base and J lost 3, with 11 bases in between. CDR1 and CDR2 (germline): SGHNT, YYREEE (reference sequence). CDR3 bases: TGTGCCAGCAGCTTGCGGGGGGCGATCTACGAGCAGTACTTC. Its translation: CASSLRGAIYEQYF.

This clone was found once. The genes are TRBV5-5 and TRBJ2-7; TRBD1 aligns across 11 bases. The CDR3 consists of 15 residues. The V gene's germline CDR1 is SGHKS and CDR2 YYEKEE (reference sequence). Unmatched junction bases numbered 4, after V lost 4 bases and J lost 1 base. The CDR3 coding sequence is TGTGCCAGCAGCCGGACAGGGGGCGATTCCTACGAGCAGTACTTC. It encodes CASSRTGGDSYEQYF.

V and J are TRBV29-1 and TRBJ1-2, with D possibly being TRBD1 (6 bases). V lost 6 bases to trimming and J lost 4 bases, with 15 bases between them. The CDR3 is made up of 13 amino acids. Germline V gene lookup returns CDR1 SQVTM and CDR2 ANQGSEA. The CDR3 is CSVNLGGGYGYTF. The CDR3, as DNA: TGCAGCGTCAACCTCGGAGGGGGCTATGGCTACACCTTC.